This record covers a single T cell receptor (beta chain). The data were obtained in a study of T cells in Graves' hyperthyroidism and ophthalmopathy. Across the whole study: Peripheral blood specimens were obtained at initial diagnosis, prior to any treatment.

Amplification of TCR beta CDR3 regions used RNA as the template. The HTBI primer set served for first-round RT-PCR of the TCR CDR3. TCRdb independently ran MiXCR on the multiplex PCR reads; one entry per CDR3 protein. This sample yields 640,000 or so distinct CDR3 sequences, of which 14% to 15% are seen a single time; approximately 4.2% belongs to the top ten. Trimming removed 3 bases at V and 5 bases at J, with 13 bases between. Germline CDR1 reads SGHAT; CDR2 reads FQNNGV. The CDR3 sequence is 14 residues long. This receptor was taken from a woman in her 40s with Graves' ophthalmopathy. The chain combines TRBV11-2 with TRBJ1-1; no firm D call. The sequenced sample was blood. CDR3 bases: TGTGCCAGCAGCTTCGAAGCGACGGGTACTGAAGCTTTCTTT. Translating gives CASSFEATGTEAFF.